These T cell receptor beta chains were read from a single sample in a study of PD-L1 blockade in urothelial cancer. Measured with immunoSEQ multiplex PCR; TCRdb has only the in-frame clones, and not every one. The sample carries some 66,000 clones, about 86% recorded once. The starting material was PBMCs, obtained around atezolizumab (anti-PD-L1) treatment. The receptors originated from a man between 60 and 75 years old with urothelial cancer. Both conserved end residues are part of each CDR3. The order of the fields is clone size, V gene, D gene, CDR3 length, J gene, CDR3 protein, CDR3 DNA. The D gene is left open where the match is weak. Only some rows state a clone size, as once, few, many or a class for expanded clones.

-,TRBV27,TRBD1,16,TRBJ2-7,CASSPLEPGQGYEQYF,TGTGCCAGCAGTCCACTCGAACCGGGACAGGGATACGAGCAGTACTTC
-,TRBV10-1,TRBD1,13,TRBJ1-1,CASRRGRDTEAFF,TGCGCCAGCAGGAGGGGGCGCGACACTGAAGCTTTCTTT
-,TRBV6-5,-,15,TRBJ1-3,CASSFRGSSGNTIYF,TGTGCCAGCAGCTTCAGGGGCTCATCTGGAAACACCATATATTTT
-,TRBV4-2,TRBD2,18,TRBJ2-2,CASSPEPAGGSGGGELFF,TGTGCCAGCAGCCCCGAACCGGCGGGGGGCTCGGGAGGCGGGGAGCTGTTTTTT
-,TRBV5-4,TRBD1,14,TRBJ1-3,CASSSRQGGNTIYF,TGTGCCAGCAGCTCAAGACAGGGAGGAAACACCATATATTTT
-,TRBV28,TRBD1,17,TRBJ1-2,CASSSHFLDRGRGGYTF,TGTGCCAGCAGTTCACACTTCCTGGACAGGGGCCGGGGAGGCTACACCTTC
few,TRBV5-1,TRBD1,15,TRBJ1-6,CASSPTTGGKIHLHF,TGCGCCAGCAGCCCCACTACAGGGGGCAAGATCCACCTCCACTTT
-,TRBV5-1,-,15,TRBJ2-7,CASSLVGGGPYEQYF,TGCGCCAGCAGCTTGGTCGGCGGGGGCCCTTACGAGCAGTACTTC
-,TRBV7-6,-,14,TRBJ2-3,CASSLAPSQDTQYF,TGTGCCAGCAGCTTAGCGCCTAGCCAGGATACGCAGTATTTT
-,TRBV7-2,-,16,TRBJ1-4,CASSPLARGGNEKLFF,TGTGCCAGCAGCCCCCTTGCACGGGGAGGGAATGAAAAACTGTTTTTT
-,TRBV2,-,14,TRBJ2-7,CASILGEGSYEQYF,-
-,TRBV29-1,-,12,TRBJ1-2,CSAPLGIYGYTF,TGCAGCGCACCGTTGGGCATCTATGGCTACACCTTC
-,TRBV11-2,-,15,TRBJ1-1,CASSLLTGDGTEAFF,TGTGCCAGCAGCCTTCTTACGGGGGACGGCACTGAAGCTTTCTTT
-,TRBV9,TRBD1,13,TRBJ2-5,CASSQGGWETQYF,TGTGCCAGCAGTCAAGGGGGCTGGGAGACCCAGTACTTC
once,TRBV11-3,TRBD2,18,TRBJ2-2,CASSLEGGSGGRTGELFF,TGTGCCAGCAGCTTAGAGGGAGGGAGCGGGGGCCGTACCGGGGAGCTGTTTTTT
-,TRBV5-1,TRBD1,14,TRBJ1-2,CASSLEGGASGYTF,TGCGCCAGCAGCTTGGAAGGGGGCGCCTCTGGCTACACCTTC
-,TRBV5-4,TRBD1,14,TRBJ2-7,CASSRTGRSYEQYF,TGTGCCAGCAGCAGGACAGGTAGATCCTACGAGCAGTACTTC
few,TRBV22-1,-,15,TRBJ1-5,CPGSAKYRVVQPQHF,TGTCCTGGGAGCGCGAAGTACAGGGTTGTTCAGCCCCAGCATTTT
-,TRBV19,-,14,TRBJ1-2,CASSIDREGYGYTF,TGTGCCAGTAGTATAGACCGCGAGGGATATGGCTACACCTTC
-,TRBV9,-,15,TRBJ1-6,CASSVGGVFNSPLHF,TGTGCCAGCAGCGTAGGGGGGGTTTTTAATTCACCCCTCCACTTT
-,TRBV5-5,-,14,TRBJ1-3,CASSLTVSGNTIYF,TGTGCCAGCAGCTTGACAGTCTCTGGAAACACCATATATTTT
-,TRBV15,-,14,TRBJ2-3,CATSNWRGTDTQYF,TGTGCCACCAGCAACTGGAGGGGCACAGATACGCAGTATTTT
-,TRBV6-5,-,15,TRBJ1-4,CASSYSKRGGEKLFF,TGTGCCAGCAGTTACTCGAAAAGGGGTGGTGAAAAACTGTTTTTT
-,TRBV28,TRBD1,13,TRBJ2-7,CASTTGQPYEQYF,TGTGCCAGCACCACGGGACAGCCCTACGAGCAGTACTTC
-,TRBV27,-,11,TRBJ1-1,CASSYGTEAFF,TGTGCCAGCAGTTACGGTACTGAAGCTTTCTTT
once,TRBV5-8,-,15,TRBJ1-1,CASSPPGSGVTEAFF,TGTGCCAGCAGCCCACCGGGGTCAGGGGTTACTGAAGCTTTCTTT